These 5 T cell receptor beta chains came from one sample sequenced in a study of shared clonotypes between healthy human individuals. The assay was immunoSEQ multiplex PCR, and TCRdb's table has in-frame clones only and misses some. The data contain 600,000 to 750,000 clones, around 70% of them singletons. The specimen was memory CD4+ T cells sorted from blood. Subset noted: CD45RA-negative fraction. The receptors come from a woman in her thirties in good health.

The chain employs TRBV5-1 and TRBJ1-1; D unclear. V dropped 0 bases and J dropped 5 bases, with 14 bases sitting between them. From germline, CDR1 is SGHRS and CDR2 YFSETQ. CDR3 length: 15 amino acids. The CDR3 here is CASSLEKGWGTEAFF. Here the CDR3 DNA reads TGCGCCAGCAGCTTGGAGAAAGGGTGGGGAACTGAAGCTTTCTTT.

The chain recombines TRBV19 with TRBJ2-6; D uncertain. This CDR3 contains 15 residues. Trimming left V 7 bases short and J 1 base short, with 11 bases between. Germline CDR1 LNHDA, CDR2 SQIVND (reference sequence). The CDR3, as DNA: TGTGCCAGTACCACCCTCAGGTCTGGGGCCAACGTCCTGACTTTC. Protein product: CASTTLRSGANVLTF.

This clone is a singleton in its sample. CDR3: CASSLLGGRNQPQHF. The CDR3 DNA follows: TGTGCCAGCAGTTTATTAGGGGGGCGGAATCAGCCCCAGCATTTT. The V call is TRBV28, the J call TRBJ1-5; perhaps TRBD1 as D (6 bases). V gave up 1 base and J gave up 4 bases, with 11 bases separating them. CDR3 size: 15 residues. Germline loops: CDR1 MDHEN, CDR2 SYDVKM.

On this clone itself: At the DNA level, this CDR3 is encoded by other sequences in the same sample as well. This rearrangement joins TRBV5-1 to TRBJ2-7, with a weak D call TRBD2 (5 bases). V was shortened by 4 bases and J by 0 bases, with 8 bases between the two germline ends. The germline CDR1 and CDR2 sequences are SGHRS and YFSETQ. The CDR3 spans 13 residues. Here the CDR3 reads CASSRESSYEQYF. CDR3 in DNA: TGCGCCAGCAGCCGGGAAAGCTCCTACGAGCAGTACTTC.

The gene calls are TRBV5-1 and TRBJ1-4; 9 bases align to TRBD1. V trimming: 2 bases; J trimming: 7 bases; junction bases outside the gene matches: 6. This CDR3 region has 15 residues. Germline V gene sequence: CDR1 SGHRS, CDR2 YFSETQ. The CDR3 DNA reads TGCGCCAGCAGCTTTACCGGGACAGGGCGTGAAAAACTGTTTTTT. Its protein is CASSFTGTGREKLFF.